Each of the 15 T cell receptor beta chains below was sequenced from the same sample in a study of blood T cell repertoires in COVID-19 (TCRdb year 2020). Receptors were amplified or captured by the immunoSEQ multiplex PCR assay. TCRdb took over this immuneACCESS table, retaining in-frame rearrangements with V and J assigned. Such tables are incomplete; in checked studies, under half of the missing clones stem from an unresolved V gene, and the remainder is unexplained. Counted in this sample were just over 75,000 clones; 75% to 90% of them appeared once. Just under 6% of the sample is in the top ten clones. The sample consisted of peripheral blood. Receptors were obtained from a man aged 60 to 69 with active or convalescent COVID-19.

The rearrangement uses TRBV5-6 and TRBJ1-6; D is uncertain. V lost 3 bases and J 0 bases, leaving 10 bases between the germline ends. The germline CDR1 and CDR2 sequences are SGHDT and YYEEEE. The CDR3 is made up of 16 amino acids. The CDR3 nucleotides are TGTGCCAGCAGCTCCTCCTCGAGCTCCTATAATTCACCCCTCCACTTT. Translation: CASSSSSSSYNSPLHF.

The rearrangement links TRBV7-9 to TRBJ1-6, with D possibly being TRBD1 (5 bases). CDR3 length equals 14 residues. Germline V CDR1 and CDR2: SEHNR, FQNEAQ (reference sequence). Trimming took 6 bases from V and 13 from J, leaving 19 bases between them. The CDR3 sequence is CASRGSGRGAPLHF. Written as DNA, the CDR3 is TGTGCCAGCAGGGGGTCGGGGAGGGGTGCGCCCCTCCACTTT.

This chain uses TRBV5-5 with TRBJ1-1, with a tentative D call TRBD1 (6 bases). Germline lookup yields CDR1 SGHKS and CDR2 YYEKEE (reference sequence). V lost 5 bases to trimming and J lost 1 base, with 9 bases between them. The CDR3 extends over 13 amino acids. Here the CDR3 reads CASSQTGNTEAFF. The CDR3, as DNA: TGTGCCAGCAGTCAGACAGGGAACACTGAAGCTTTCTTT.

This clone was seen a handful of times. The chain has TRBV5-8 and TRBJ1-1; 11 bases are a match to TRBD1. V lost 4 bases, J lost 4 bases, and 3 bases stayed unmatched. Germline-derived CDR1 and CDR2 are SGHTS and YDEGEE. The CDR3 totals 14 residues. This chain's CDR3 is CASSTGTGGTEAFF. In nucleotides, the CDR3 is TGTGCCAGCAGCACCGGGACAGGGGGCACTGAAGCTTTCTTT.

The chain links TRBV9 to TRBJ1-1; D is possibly TRBD1 (6 bases). CDR3 length equals 12 residues. Germline-derived CDR1 and CDR2 are SGDLS and YYNGEE. Trimming pared 0 bases from V and 8 bases from J, leaving 8 bases between. The CDR3 coding sequence is TGTGCCAGCAGCGTAGGAGGGACAGAAGCTTTCTTT. Its protein is CASSVGGTEAFF.

The gene calls are TRBV6-5 and TRBJ1-5; D is perhaps TRBD1 (6 bases). The CDR3 spans 13 residues. V was cut by 6 bases and J by 4 bases, with 10 bases left in between. Germline V CDR1 and CDR2: MNHEY, SVGAGI. The CDR3 bases are TGTGCCAGCAGGGTACAGGGTAATCAGCCCCAGCATTTT. It is translated as CASRVQGNQPQHF.

A few counts support this clone. The genes are TRBV7-2 and TRBJ1-2; no firm D call. Germline V CDR1 and CDR2: SGHTA, FQGNSA. V dropped 2 bases and J dropped 2 bases, with 9 bases sitting between them. The CDR3 runs 14 residues. CDR3 protein: CASSLSQRNYGYTF. DNA of the CDR3: TGTGCCAGCAGCTTATCCCAGCGCAACTATGGCTACACCTTC.

This clone appeared once. The genes are TRBV3-1 (or the pseudogene TRBV3-2) and TRBJ1-3; no definite D call. This CDR3 region has 15 residues. Per germline, CDR1 LGHDT and CDR2 YNNKEL (reference sequence). Trimming removed 0 bases at V and 7 bases at J, with 13 bases between. CDR3 sequence reads: CASSQDRRAENTIYF. In nucleotides, the CDR3 is TGTGCCAGCAGCCAAGATAGGAGGGCGGAGAACACCATATATTTT.

The chain employs TRBV6-2 or TRBV6-3 and TRBJ1-1; 9 bases map to TRBD1. This CDR3 has 18 amino acids. CDR1 is MNHEY and CDR2 is SVGEGT in the germline V gene. J lost 0 bases, V lost 0 bases, and 8 bases had no gene match. The CDR3 coding sequence is TGTGCCAGCAGTTACTCGAACAGGGGGCTATCTATGAACACTGAAGCTTTCTTT. Its protein product is CASSYSNRGLSMNTEAFF.

This clone was seen a handful of times. The V gene is TRBV11-3, the J gene TRBJ2-2; 10 bases agree with TRBD1. With V trimmed by 5 bases and J by 7 bases, 10 bases remained unmatched. The CDR3 covers 16 residues. CDR1 is SGHNT, CDR2 YENEEA, per germline. CDR3 nucleotide sequence: TGTGCCAGCAGCCTTTTCTCGACAGGGGGCTACGGGGAGCTGTTTTTT. Encoded protein: CASSLFSTGGYGELFF.

The chain recombines TRBV28 with TRBJ1-4; 10 bases are shared with TRBD1. The germline gives CDR1 MDHEN, CDR2 SYDVKM. This CDR3 spans 15 amino acids. The J segment lost 4 bases and the V segment lost 6 bases, leaving 5 bases of the junction unmatched. The CDR3 DNA sequence: TGTGCCAGCAGATACGGGGACAGGGGTAATGAAAAACTGTTTTTT. Residues: CASRYGDRGNEKLFF.

The V call is TRBV19, the J call TRBJ2-1; the D gene is possibly TRBD1 (6 bases). The CDR3 totals 15 residues. The germline gives CDR1 LNHDA, CDR2 SQIVND (reference sequence). The V end was cut by 1 base, the J end by 7 bases, with 14 bases between. CDR3 loop: CASSIAWGQVNEQFF. The DNA of the CDR3 is TGTGCCAGTAGTATAGCGTGGGGGCAGGTGAATGAGCAGTTCTTC.

Only a few counts were recorded for this clone. The chain has TRBV25-1 and TRBJ1-4; perhaps TRBD1 as D (5 bases). Trimming cost V 1 base and J 3 bases, with 12 bases left between them. Germline V gives CDR1 MGHDK, CDR2 SYGVNS. This CDR3 comprises 16 residues. The CDR3 here is CASSELLRGSNEKLFF. The CDR3 DNA is TGTGCCAGCAGTGAATTGTTAAGGGGCTCTAATGAAAAACTGTTTTTT.

The rearrangement uses TRBV6-6 and TRBJ2-1; the D gene is possibly TRBD2 (6 bases). V lost 6 bases to trimming and J lost 5 bases, with 20 bases between them. The CDR3 is 16 residues long. Germline loops: CDR1 MNHNY, CDR2 SVGAGI (reference sequence). The CDR3 region has the DNA TGTGCCAGCAGCCGCGGGATTGGGACGAGTCACAATGAGCAGTTCTTC. Translated, it gives CASSRGIGTSHNEQFF.

This clone is categorized as large. The rearrangement links TRBV6-1 to TRBJ2-7; D uncertain. Germline CDR1 is MNHNS and CDR2 is SASEGT. The CDR3 totals 13 residues. V was cut by 3 bases and J by 1 base, with 7 bases left in between. The CDR3 DNA reads as TGTGCCAGCAGTGATCTCCTATCCTACGAGCAGTACTTC. As protein: CASSDLLSYEQYF.